This TCR beta chain derives from a study of blood T cell repertoires in COVID-19. About the study: The samples span acute and convalescent COVID-19 from the United States, Italy and Spain. PBMCs, B-cell-depleted T cells, or T cells provided the cDNA or gDNA that made up the material.

Germline CDR1 is LNHDA and CDR2 is SQIVND (reference sequence). The CDR3 has 14 amino acids. The V end lost 4 bases, the J end lost 5 bases, and 12 bases lay between the germline ends. Assay: immunoSEQ multiplex PCR; the TCRdb copy retains only in-frame clones and omits some. The sample shows about 260,000 clones, 85% to 90% of them seen only once. The receptor was derived from a woman aged 40 to 50 with acute or convalescent COVID-19. The chain joins TRBV19 to TRBJ2-1; the D is unclear. The material sequenced was peripheral blood. The chain's CDR3 is CASSRGGRNNEQFF. The DNA for the CDR3 is TGTGCCAGTAGTAGAGGTGGTAGGAACAATGAGCAGTTCTTC.